This T cell receptor beta chain was recovered during a study of control samples from healthy donors and cancer patients. With V trimmed by 8 bases and J by 6 bases, 8 bases remained unmatched. CDR1 and CDR2 (germline): MDHEN, SYDVKM. This CDR3 comprises 14 residues. Libraries were prepared by immunoSEQ multiplex PCR; TCRdb keeps only in-frame clonotypes and omits some of them. The data contain some 100,000 clones, 80% to 90% of them singletons. The chain is built from TRBV28 and TRBJ1-1, with 11 bases fitting TRBD1. Sequenced material: blood. This sequence originates from a young man in good health. The CDR3 DNA follows: TGTGCCAGCGCTCAAGGGACAGGGGGGTCTGAAGCTTTCTTT. It yields the protein CASAQGTGGSEAFF.